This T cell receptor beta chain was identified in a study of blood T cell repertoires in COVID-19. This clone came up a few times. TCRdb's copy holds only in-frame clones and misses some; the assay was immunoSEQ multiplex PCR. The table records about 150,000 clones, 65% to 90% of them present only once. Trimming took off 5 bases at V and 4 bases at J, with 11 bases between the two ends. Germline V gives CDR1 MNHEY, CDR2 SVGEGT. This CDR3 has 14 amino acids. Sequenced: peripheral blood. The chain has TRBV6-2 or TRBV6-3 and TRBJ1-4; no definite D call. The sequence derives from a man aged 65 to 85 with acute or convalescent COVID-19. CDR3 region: CASSLRVSNEKLFF. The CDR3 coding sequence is TGTGCCAGCAGTCTCCGGGTCAGTAATGAAAAACTGTTTTTT.